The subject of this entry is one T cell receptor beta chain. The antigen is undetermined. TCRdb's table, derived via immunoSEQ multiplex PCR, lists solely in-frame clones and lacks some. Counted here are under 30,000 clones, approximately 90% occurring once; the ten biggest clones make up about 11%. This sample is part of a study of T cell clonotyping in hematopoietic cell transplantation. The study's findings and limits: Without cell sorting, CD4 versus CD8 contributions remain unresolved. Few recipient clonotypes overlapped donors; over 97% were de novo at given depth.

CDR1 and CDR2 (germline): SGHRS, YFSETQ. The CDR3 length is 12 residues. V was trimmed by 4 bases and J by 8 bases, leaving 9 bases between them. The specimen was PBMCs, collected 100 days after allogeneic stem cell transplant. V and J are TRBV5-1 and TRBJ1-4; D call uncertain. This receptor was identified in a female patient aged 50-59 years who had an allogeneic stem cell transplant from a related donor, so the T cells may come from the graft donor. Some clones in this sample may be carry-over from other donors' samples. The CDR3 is CASSPDEEKLFF. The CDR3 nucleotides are TGCGCCAGCAGCCCGGATGAGGAAAAACTGTTTTTT.